One sample yielded the 25 T cell receptor beta chains listed below, sequenced in a study of T cell responses to AZD1222 COVID-19 vaccine. Sequencing was performed with immunoSEQ multiplex PCR; in TCRdb, only in-frame clones are kept and a portion is missing. The sample yields about 130,000 clones, approximately 95% seen once. Specimen: peripheral blood, collected 28 days after the second AZD1222 dose. These receptors all come from an adult who received the AZD1222 COVID-19 vaccine.

The chain carries TRBV5-4 and TRBJ1-1, with a possible D match to TRBD1 (5 bases). Germline loops: CDR1 SGHNT, CDR2 YYREEE (reference sequence). The CDR3 contains 15 residues. The V end lost 0 bases, the J end lost 5 bases, and 14 bases lay between the germline ends. CDR3 amino acids: CASSLVGRRGTEAFF. The CDR3 nucleotides read TGTGCCAGCAGCTTGGTGGGCCGACGGGGGACTGAAGCTTTCTTT. Based on the CDR3 plus reference TRBV5-4 and TRBJ1-1, the full variable domain is ETGVTQSPTHLIKTRGQQVTLRCSSQSGHNTVSWYQQALGQGPQFIFQYYREEENGRGNFPPRFSGLQFPNYSSELNVNALELDDSALYLCASSLVGRRGTEAFFGQGTRLTVV.

The chain combines TRBV27 with TRBJ1-4; D call uncertain. CDR3 length equals 15 residues. The V gene lost 3 bases and the J gene lost 0 bases, with 8 bases spanning the gap. The germline CDR1 and CDR2 sequences are MNHEY and SMNVEV (reference sequence). CDR3 bases: TGTGCCAGCAGTTTGCAGGCAGCAACTAATGAAAAACTGTTTTTT. Translation: CASSLQAATNEKLFF.

This chain links TRBV18 with TRBJ1-5; 9 nucleotides agree with TRBD1. The CDR3 runs 15 residues. The V and J ends lost 3 bases and 6 bases, in that order; junction bases with no gene match: 6. Germline-derived CDR1 and CDR2 are KGHSH and LQKENI. The CDR3 sequence: CASSPGQGVGQPQHF. The CDR3 DNA follows: TGTGCCAGCTCACCGGGACAGGGTGTGGGTCAGCCCCAGCATTTT.

The chain links TRBV27 to TRBJ1-1; unclear D gene. Germline V gene sequence: CDR1 MNHEY, CDR2 SMNVEV (reference sequence). The CDR3 spans 14 residues. V lost 7 bases to trimming and J lost 3 bases, with 15 bases between them. The CDR3 nucleotides are TGTGCCAGCACCAGGTATGTGGAAGACACTGAAGCTTTCTTT. Protein sequence: CASTRYVEDTEAFF.

CDR3 DNA sequence: TGTGCCAGCAGTTACCAAGGACAGGCAAATTCACCCCTCCACTTT. This codes for CASSYQGQANSPLHF. This rearrangement joins TRBV6-5 to TRBJ1-6; TRBD1 matches at 7 bases. The CDR3 runs to 15 residues. CDR1 is MNHEY, CDR2 SVGAGI, per germline. V dropped 2 bases and J dropped 7; count of bases not matched to a gene: 5.

This clone was observed a few times. The chain recombines TRBV4-2 with TRBJ1-1; the D is unclear. The V gene's germline CDR1 is LGHNA and CDR2 YNFKEQ. V dropped 0 bases and J dropped 1 base, with 6 bases sitting between them. The CDR3 consists of 14 residues. This CDR3 is CASSQEEQNTEAFF. The CDR3 DNA follows: TGTGCCAGCAGCCAAGAGGAACAGAACACTGAAGCTTTCTTT.

The rearrangement uses TRBV29-1 and TRBJ1-2; 8 bases line up with TRBD1. This CDR3 spans 12 amino acids. Germline values: CDR1 SQVTM, CDR2 ANQGSEA. CDR3 bases: TGCATCACCAGGGGGCAGAACTATGGCTACACCTTC. Protein sequence: CITRGQNYGYTF.

This clone was observed a handful of times. The gene calls are TRBV9 and TRBJ1-1, with D possibly being TRBD1 (6 bases). Germline loops: CDR1 SGDLS, CDR2 YYNGEE. This CDR3 has 14 amino acids. The V end lost 4 bases, the J end lost 4 bases, and 14 bases lay between the germline ends. The CDR3 DNA is TGTGCCAGCAGCAAAACTGGACAGACCACTGAAGCTTTCTTT. It translates to CASSKTGQTTEAFF.

The chain couples TRBV28 to TRBJ1-2; the match to TRBD1 covers 8 bases. CDR1 is MDHEN, CDR2 SYDVKM, per germline. The V and J ends lost 3 bases and 5 bases, in that order; junction bases with no gene match: 5. The CDR3 length is 14 residues. The CDR3 nucleotides are TGTGCCAGCAGTTTCCAGGGGGCGCGTTATGGCTACACCTTC. Its protein product is CASSFQGARYGYTF.

The V gene is TRBV7-8, the J gene TRBJ2-2; TRBD1 might be the D (6 bases). V was cut by 6 bases and J by 5 bases, with 16 bases left in between. Germline lookup yields CDR1 SGHVS and CDR2 FQNEAQ. The CDR3 runs 15 residues. The DNA of the CDR3 is TGTGCCAGCAGGTTCAACAGGGTCAAGACCGGGGAGCTGTTTTTT. Protein sequence: CASRFNRVKTGELFF.

The chain recombines TRBV5-1 with TRBJ2-1; TRBD2 matches 12 bases. CDR3 length: 16 amino acids. Germline V lookup: CDR1 SGHRS, CDR2 YFSETQ. The V and J ends lost 4 bases and 9 bases, in that order; junction bases with no gene match: 11. CDR3 in amino acids: CASSPGGTSGSGEQFF. The CDR3 DNA is TGCGCCAGCAGCCCCGGCGGGACTAGCGGGTCCGGTGAGCAGTTCTTC.

The V call is TRBV4-1, the J call TRBJ1-3, with unresolved D. V lost 0 bases, J lost 3 bases, and 15 bases lay in between. The CDR3 consists of 17 residues. Per the germline V gene, CDR1 is MGHRA and CDR2 is YSYEKL. The CDR3 sequence is CASSQEGPDANGNTIYF. DNA of the CDR3: TGCGCCAGCAGCCAAGAGGGTCCTGATGCCAATGGAAACACCATATATTTT.

The V and J genes are TRBV19 and TRBJ2-7, with 10 bases matching TRBD1. The junction had 11 bases not matched to a gene; V was cut back by 5 bases and J by 4 bases. The CDR3 totals 16 residues. Germline V gene lookup returns CDR1 LNHDA and CDR2 SQIVND (reference sequence). The CDR3 loop reads CASSGSGQGLGYEQYF. CDR3 nucleotide sequence: TGTGCCAGTAGTGGTTCGGGACAGGGGCTGGGATACGAGCAGTACTTC.

This sequence joins TRBV6-5 and TRBJ1-4, with D unresolved. V shed 0 bases and J shed 8 bases, with 16 bases lying between them. Germline V lookup: CDR1 MNHEY, CDR2 SVGAGI. CDR3 length: 16 residues. The CDR3: CASSYSNTLVGEKLFF. The CDR3, as DNA: TGTGCCAGCAGTTACTCGAATACACTAGTTGGCGAAAAACTGTTTTTT.

The chain carries TRBV7-6 and TRBJ2-2; no definite D call. CDR1 and CDR2 from the germline V gene are SGHVS and FNYEAQ. The CDR3 runs 14 residues. V was shortened by 5 bases and J by 1 base, with 8 bases between the two germline ends. CDR3 nucleotide sequence: TGTGCCAGCAGCCTCGTACAGAACACCGGGGAGCTGTTTTTT. Translation gives CASSLVQNTGELFF.

V usage is TRBV2 and J usage is TRBJ1-4; D unclear. The CDR3 has 14 amino acids. V was clipped by 2 bases and J by 8 bases, with 12 bases between them. Per germline, CDR1 SNHLY and CDR2 FYNNEI. The chain's CDR3 is CASSELVLGEKLFF. CDR3 coding DNA: TGTGCCAGCAGTGAACTGGTTCTGGGGGAAAAACTGTTTTTT.

The rearrangement joins TRBV2 to TRBJ2-3, with TRBD2 matching over 8 bases. Germline V gene sequence: CDR1 SNHLY, CDR2 FYNNEI. V was clipped by 4 bases and J by 0 bases; unmatched bases: 3. The CDR3 loop spans 15 amino acids. For the CDR3, the DNA is TGTGCCAGCAGTGCAGCGGGAGCAAGCACAGATACGCAGTATTTT. Protein: CASSAAGASTDTQYF.

This clone came up once. The gene calls are TRBV5-1 and TRBJ1-1; TRBD1 matches 11 bases. The CDR3 totals 18 residues. Germline lookup yields CDR1 SGHRS and CDR2 YFSETQ. V shed 4 bases, J shed 0 bases, and the junction held 11 bases outside the gene matches. In nucleotides, the CDR3 is TGCGCCAGCAGCGCTACCGGGACAGGGGGAGGAATGAACACTGAAGCTTTCTTT. Translation: CASSATGTGGGMNTEAFF.

This chain joins TRBV11-2 and TRBJ2-2, with TRBD1 as a possible D gene (6 bases). Per germline, CDR1 SGHAT and CDR2 FQNNGV. Trimming shortened V by 8 bases and J by 0 bases, and 19 bases separated the two germline ends. This CDR3 spans 17 amino acids. The CDR3: CASEFWKGVANTGELFF. The CDR3 DNA reads as TGTGCCAGCGAGTTTTGGAAGGGGGTTGCGAACACCGGGGAGCTGTTTTTT.

The CDR3 DNA is TGTGCCAGCAGCTGGGGGACAGCGCCCGGGGCCGGGGAGCTGTTTTTT. This codes for CASSWGTAPGAGELFF. The V and J genes are TRBV5-8 and TRBJ2-2, with 7 bases matching TRBD1. Germline values: CDR1 SGHTS, CDR2 YDEGEE. V lost 3 bases to trimming and J lost 6 bases; unmatched junction nucleotides: 11. CDR3 length: 16 residues.

The genes are TRBV28 and TRBJ1-5; D call uncertain. V lost 3 bases to trimming and J lost 7 bases, with 13 bases between them. Per the germline V gene, CDR1 is MDHEN and CDR2 is SYDVKM. The CDR3 sequence is 14 residues long. The CDR3 nucleotides are TGTGCCAGCAGTTTTTCCGGGGTAGGGCAGCCCCAGCATTTT. Its protein is CASSFSGVGQPQHF.

The chain links TRBV11-1 to TRBJ2-6; D remains ambiguous. Between the trimmed V and J ends, which lost 5 bases and 1 base, there was a span of 12 bases. Germline V gives CDR1 SGHAT, CDR2 FQDESV (reference sequence). The CDR3 has 16 amino acids. The CDR3 here is CASSPKTFSGANVLTF. For the CDR3, the DNA is TGTGCCAGCAGCCCGAAAACCTTTTCTGGGGCCAACGTCCTGACTTTC.

V is TRBV28 and J is TRBJ1-4; D ambiguous. The V end lost 3 bases, the J end lost 7 bases, and 12 bases lay between the germline ends. CDR3 length: 14 residues. Germline V lookup: CDR1 MDHEN, CDR2 SYDVKM. CDR3: CASSFLGSGEKLFF. The CDR3 region has the DNA TGTGCCAGCAGTTTTTTGGGAAGCGGTGAAAAACTGTTTTTT.

Here the CDR3 DNA reads TGTGCCAGCAGCTCCCTCGGACTAGCGGGGCAAACCCAGTACTTC. This gives the protein CASSSLGLAGQTQYF. The genes are TRBV5-8 and TRBJ2-5; 12 bases map to TRBD2. The CDR3 totals 15 residues. The trim removed 3 bases at V and 8 bases at J, leaving 8 bases unmatched. Germline lookup yields CDR1 SGHTS and CDR2 YDEGEE. The full variable domain, completed using reference TRBV5-8 and TRBJ2-5, is EAGVTQSPTHLIKTRGQQATLRCSPISGHTSVYWYQQALGLGLQFLLWYDEGEERNRGNFPPRFSGRQFPNYSSELNVNALELEDSALYLCASSSLGLAGQTQYFGPGTRLLVL.

The V gene is TRBV12-5, the J gene TRBJ1-3; unclear D gene. CDR1 and CDR2 from the germline V gene are LGHNT and FRNRAP. Trimming took off 5 bases at V and 0 bases at J, with 17 bases between the two ends. This CDR3 has 17 residues. The CDR3 sequence is CASGALPAEPSGNTIYF. The CDR3 DNA is TGTGCTAGTGGTGCTCTCCCGGCGGAACCCTCTGGAAACACCATATATTTT. Drawing the rest from reference TRBV12-5 and TRBJ1-3, the complete variable domain is DARVTQTPRHKVTEMGQEVTMRCQPILGHNTVFWYRQTMMQGLELLAYFRNRAPLDDSGMPKDRFSAEMPDATLATLKIQPSEPRDSAVYFCASGALPAEPSGNTIYFGEGSWLTVV.